These 7 T cell receptor beta chains share one sample of origin, sequenced in a study of T-cell memory formation after mild COVID-19. TCRdb itself ran the 5' RACE reads through MiXCR, one entry per CDR3 protein. Of 560,000 or so distinct CDR3 sequences in the sample, approximately 15% were seen once. What was sequenced was PBMCs or a T cell subset sorted from them (not recorded which). All receptors come from an adult woman who had mild COVID-19 (a few samples of this study predate the infection). Cell type and time point are not known.

The rearrangement joins TRBV30 to TRBJ1-3; 12 nucleotides agree with TRBD1. V shed 3 bases and J 8 bases; nucleotides not matched to a gene: 5. Per germline, CDR1 GTSNPN and CDR2 SVGIG (reference sequence). This CDR3 contains 14 residues. The CDR3 loop reads CAWRPGQGAYTIYF. The CDR3 DNA is TGTGCCTGGAGGCCGGGACAGGGGGCTTACACCATATATTTT.

This rearrangement joins TRBV18 to TRBJ2-3; maybe TRBD1 (8 bases). The CDR3 length is 18 residues. V was pared by 2 bases and J by 0 bases, with 18 bases between. Germline V gene sequence: CDR1 KGHSH, CDR2 LQKENI. DNA of the CDR3: TGTGCCAGCTCACCAGGGACAGGACTAGTCCCGAGCACAGATACGCAGTATTTT. It yields the protein CASSPGTGLVPSTDTQYF. Variable domain in full (rest from reference TRBV18 and TRBJ2-3): NAGVMQNPRHLVRRRGQEARLRCSPMKGHSHVYWYRQLPEEGLKFMVYLQKENIIDESGMPKERFSAEFPKEGPSILRIQQVVRGDSAAYFCASSPGTGLVPSTDTQYFGPGTRLTVL.

The chain carries TRBV7-8 and TRBJ2-1, with D possibly matching TRBD1 (7 bases). The CDR3 covers 17 residues. From germline, CDR1 is SGHVS and CDR2 FQNEAQ. V was clipped by 5 bases and J by 5 bases, with 22 bases between them. The CDR3 is CASSRPKTGTYDNEQFF. DNA for the CDR3: TGTGCCAGCAGCAGACCCAAGACAGGGACTTACGACAATGAGCAGTTCTTC.

This clonotype has only a few counts. The gene calls are TRBV20-1 and TRBJ2-4; 11 positions match TRBD1. This CDR3 has 18 residues. J lost 0 bases, V lost 4 bases, and 11 bases had no gene match. Germline CDR1 and CDR2: DFQATT and SNEGSKA (reference sequence). The DNA of the CDR3 is TGCAGTGCTAAGCCAAGGGACAGGGGGGCCTTAGCCAAAAACATTCAGTACTTC. This gives the protein CSAKPRDRGALAKNIQYF.

The rearrangement joins TRBV29-1 to TRBJ2-1; 8 bases are shared with TRBD1. CDR1 and CDR2 from the germline V gene are SQVTM and ANQGSEA. V gave up 8 bases and J gave up 4 bases; unmatched junction bases: 10. The CDR3 length is 14 residues. CDR3: CSTTGQGQYNEQFF. The CDR3 coding sequence is TGCAGCACAACTGGACAGGGCCAATACAATGAGCAGTTCTTC.

This chain uses TRBV7-2 with TRBJ2-1; TRBD2 matches 10 bases. Germline loops: CDR1 SGHTA, CDR2 FQGNSA. The junction had 12 bases not matched to a gene; V was cut back by 1 base and J by 12 bases. There are 16 residues in the CDR3. The chain's CDR3 is CASSLGLAGELGGQFF. The CDR3 region has the DNA TGTGCCAGCAGCTTAGGGCTAGCGGGGGAGCTGGGGGGGCAGTTCTTC.

As concerns this clonotype: An end of the junction does not agree with germline; a read error may underlie this. The genes are TRBV7-7 and TRBJ2-5; 10 bases line up with TRBD1. There are 13 residues in the CDR3. Looked up from germline, CDR1 is SSHAT and CDR2 is FNYEAQ (reference sequence). CDR3 bases: TGTGCTAGCAGCCGACAGGGGGCTGAGACCCAGTACTTC. It is translated as CASSRQGAETQYF.